What follows are 10 T cell receptor beta chains derived from one specimen sequenced in a study of CXCR3-negative and CXCR3-positive naive CD8 T cells. Via 5' RACE with UMI labels, TRB cDNA libraries were prepared. One entry per CDR3 protein, without DNA, is what TCRdb gives after re-calling the 5' RACE reads. The sample spans about 43,000 distinct CDR3 sequences; the ten largest clones claim about 10%. The sample comprised memory CD8+ T cells from blood. These receptors originate from a human donor in good health. Some clones in this sample may be carry-over from other donors' samples.

The CDR3 loop is CASSHGQGGTGELFF. The chain is built from TRBV7-3 and TRBJ2-2; TCRdb's assignment of TRBD1 cannot be checked, as there is no DNA. CDR3 size: 15 residues. CDR1 and CDR2 from the germline V gene are SGHTA and FQGTGA.

The V gene is TRBV4-3, the J gene TRBJ2-7. Per germline, CDR1 LGHNA and CDR2 YSLEER. The CDR3 sequence is 18 residues long. The CDR3 loop reads CASSQDRSRPMGTYEQYF.

V is TRBV4-3 and J is TRBJ1-5; TCRdb's assignment of TRBD1 cannot be checked, as there is no DNA. This CDR3 contains 16 residues. Looked up from germline, CDR1 is LGHNA and CDR2 is YSLEER. The chain's CDR3 is CASSQGRTGSNQPQHF.

The rearrangement links TRBV20-1 to TRBJ1-2. CDR3 length: 12 amino acids. Germline CDR1 is DFQATT and CDR2 is SNEGSKA (reference sequence). CDR3 in amino acids: CSAREWDYGYTF.

The chain recombines TRBV4-2 with TRBJ2-1; TCRdb outputs TRBD2, but without DNA this stays unchecked. This CDR3 is built from 16 residues. The V gene's germline CDR1 is LGHNA and CDR2 YNFKEQ. The CDR3 reads CASSQVPAGGYNEQFF.

This chain joins TRBV20-1 and TRBJ2-7. The CDR3 contains 13 residues. The germline V gene has CDR1 DFQATT and CDR2 SNEGSKA (reference sequence). CDR3 residues: CSAASGISYEQYF.

This chain links TRBV6-6 with TRBJ2-3; TCRdb's D call of TRBD2 is untestable without DNA. Per germline, CDR1 MNHNY and CDR2 SVGAGI (reference sequence). The CDR3 runs 16 residues. CDR3 amino acids: CASSWTSGGAPDTQYF.

V and J are TRBV20-1 and TRBJ2-1. There are 15 residues in the CDR3. Per germline, CDR1 DFQATT and CDR2 SNEGSKA (reference sequence). This CDR3 reads CSARHDRGSYNEQFF.

The chain combines TRBV11-1 with TRBJ2-1. The CDR3 has 14 residues. CDR1 is SGHAT, CDR2 FQDESV, per germline (reference sequence). CDR3 region: CASSYRGNYNEQFF.

V usage is TRBV7-9 and J usage is TRBJ2-7; TCRdb's D call, TRBD1, is unchecked because there is no DNA. Germline CDR1 and CDR2: SEHNR and FQNEAQ (reference sequence). The CDR3 has 14 residues. CDR3 loop: CASSHPGQGYEQYF.